A selection of T cell receptor beta chains follows, all from one sample in a study of T-cell memory formation after mild COVID-19. MiXCR, run by TCRdb on the 5' RACE reads, gives a single entry per CDR3 protein. The table shows 350,000 to 400,000 distinct CDR3 sequences, with roughly an eighth occurring only once. The sample consisted of PBMCs or a T cell subset sorted from them (not recorded which). The receptors derive from a man between 18 and 35 years old who had mild COVID-19 (a few samples of this study predate the infection). Cell type and time point are not known. CDR3s include the opening cysteine and the closing phenylalanine or tryptophan. The order of the fields is CDR3 length, clone size, V gene, CDR3 protein. Clone size is shown for a subset of rows, as once, few, many or a class of expanded clone.

length: 15; size: .; V: TRBV7-3; CDR3: CASSPRAGRADTQYF
length: 13; size: few; V: TRBV24-1; CDR3: CAITEGNTGELFF
length: 16; size: few; V: TRBV5-1; CDR3: CASSSTGVGANYGYTF
length: 16; size: few; V: TRBV5-1; CDR3: CASSLTGTPGANVLTF
length: 15; size: .; V: TRBV4-3; CDR3: CASSQGTVNTGELFF
length: 14; size: few; V: TRBV3-1; CDR3: CASSPFGVENEQFF
length: 11; size: .; V: TRBV20-1; CDR3: CSARGMRTQYF
length: 14; size: .; V: TRBV5-1; CDR3: CASSLVEDWETQYF
length: 15; size: .; V: TRBV15; CDR3: CATSRDLGVFNEQFF
length: 15; size: few; V: TRBV6-5; CDR3: CASSYLWGRGYGYTF
length: 16; size: .; V: TRBV20-1; CDR3: CSAATPPGIVSGAQYF
length: 15; size: many; V: TRBV28; CDR3: CASREDPYRGEKLFF
length: 15; size: few; V: TRBV5-1; CDR3: CASSSAGIGGNGYTF
length: 17; size: .; V: TRBV7-2; CDR3: CASSHNLAGRRADTQYF
length: 16; size: few; V: TRBV7-2; CDR3: CASSYAGEISTDTQYF
length: 14; size: .; V: TRBV6-5; CDR3: CASSRGGGIDTQYF
length: 14; size: .; V: TRBV5-4; CDR3: CASSLASWPGELFF
length: 16; size: few; V: TRBV4-3; CDR3: CASSQDWRPWGTEAFF
length: 16; size: .; V: TRBV4-2; CDR3: CASSQPTSGGTDTQYF
length: 13; size: few; V: TRBV11-1; CDR3: CASSLVTAGELFF
length: 14; size: few; V: TRBV12-3/TRBV12-4; CDR3: CASSLATSQDTQYF
length: 13; size: .; V: TRBV29-1; CDR3: CSGRLADYNEQFF
length: 14; size: few; V: TRBV3-1; CDR3: CASSQGTGGNIQYF
length: 14; size: many; V: TRBV12-3/TRBV12-4; CDR3: CASSPGTGRNEQYF
length: 16; size: few; V: TRBV6-5; CDR3: CASTQRDREDTGELFF
length: 14; size: few; V: TRBV27; CDR3: CASSWGRRKDTQYF
length: 15; size: .; V: TRBV7-9; CDR3: CASSGRGSVADTQYF
length: 15; size: .; V: TRBV28; CDR3: CASSWRTGGGDTQYF
length: 13; size: few; V: TRBV9; CDR3: CASSVGGPHEQYF
length: 14; size: .; V: TRBV7-9; CDR3: CASSVGGMRETQYF
length: 16; size: .; V: TRBV7-6; CDR3: CASSSRIQGTRETQYF
length: 15; size: few; V: TRBV6-5; CDR3: CASSYNAVSGNTIYF
length: 14; size: few; V: TRBV6-2/TRBV6-3; CDR3: CASSYNEYNQPQHF
length: 16; size: .; V: TRBV7-2; CDR3: CASSSAGFSGANVLTF
length: 15; size: .; V: TRBV7-9; CDR3: CASSGRTGARDTQYF
length: 16; size: many; V: TRBV3-1; CDR3: CASSQTTAGFYNEQFF
length: 15; size: .; V: TRBV4-2; CDR3: CASSHATGGLNEQYF
length: 16; size: .; V: TRBV3-1; CDR3: CASSQGRRSSGNTIYF
length: 13; size: many; V: TRBV12-3/TRBV12-4; CDR3: CASSFQDGRRSFF
length: 17; size: .; V: TRBV18; CDR3: CASSLFPSRGSNQPQHF
length: 13; size: many; V: TRBV12-3/TRBV12-4; CDR3: CASSLTGGDTQYF
length: 15; size: many; V: TRBV3-1; CDR3: CASSPLAGVTDTQYF
length: 14; size: many; V: TRBV7-9; CDR3: CASSLFESGYEQYF
length: 15; size: many; V: TRBV9; CDR3: CASSVVGQNTGELFF
length: 14; size: few; V: TRBV4-2; CDR3: CASSPGHRTGELFF
length: 17; size: few; V: TRBV4-1; CDR3: CASSIRPGEYSNQPQHF
length: 15; size: few; V: TRBV20-1; CDR3: CSASIGQRSTDTQYF
length: 13; size: few; V: TRBV28; CDR3: CASSLRFNQPQHF
length: 15; size: .; V: TRBV7-2; CDR3: CASSLVGGSGQPQHF
length: 15; size: .; V: TRBV5-1; CDR3: CASSLGLFENTEAFF
length: 16; size: .; V: TRBV6-2/TRBV6-3; CDR3: CASSTDSGGSYNEQFF
length: 14; size: .; V: TRBV6-1; CDR3: CASSEATGAYEQFF
length: 13; size: .; V: TRBV29-1; CDR3: CSVGPSGVYEQYF
length: 15; size: few; V: TRBV4-1; CDR3: CASSQARQGNYEQYF
length: 15; size: few; V: TRBV5-1; CDR3: CASIGFNGVGTEAFF